The clone carrying this T cell receptor beta chain was seen a single time. The antigen remains undetermined. Indicated time point: late sampling 161 to 241 days after vaccination in three convalescent patients. Regarding treatment: approximately 11-day PBMC culture with coronavirus spike peptide pools or control peptides (ViraFEST assay). Sequence data for DNA of cultured CD4+ T cells were generated by the Oncomine TCR Beta short-read assay. TCRdb analysed the PCR reads with MiXCR anew, one entry per CDR3 protein. This sample has around 18,000 distinct CDR3 sequences, with under 65% found just once. This CDR3 has 11 amino acids. V shed 5 bases and J shed 8 bases, with 8 bases lying between them. Germline CDR1 reads SGHNT; CDR2 reads YYREEE (reference sequence). These data originate in a study of vaccination and CD4 T cells after COVID-19.

The starting material was CD4+ T cells from blood, cultured in vitro, obtained about 7 months after SARS-CoV-2 vaccination. The V gene is TRBV5-4, the J gene TRBJ2-1; no definite D call. The origin of this receptor is a human donor who had recovered from COVID-19. The CDR3 loop is CASRSSHEQFF. The CDR3 bases are TGTGCCAGCAGATCGTCCCATGAGCAGTTCTTC.